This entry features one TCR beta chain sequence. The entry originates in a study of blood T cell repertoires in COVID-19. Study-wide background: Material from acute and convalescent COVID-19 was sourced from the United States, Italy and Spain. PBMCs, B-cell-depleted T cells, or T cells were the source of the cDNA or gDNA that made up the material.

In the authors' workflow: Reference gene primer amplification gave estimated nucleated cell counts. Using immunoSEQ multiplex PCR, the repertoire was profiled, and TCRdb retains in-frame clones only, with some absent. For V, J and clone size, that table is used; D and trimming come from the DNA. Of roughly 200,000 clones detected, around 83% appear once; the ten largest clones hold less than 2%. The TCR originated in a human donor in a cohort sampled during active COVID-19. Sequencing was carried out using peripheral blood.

CDR3 sequence reads: CASSFFTKGEGEQYF. CDR3 DNA: TGCGCCAGCAGCTTCTTCACGAAGGGGGAGGGCGAGCAGTACTTC. This rearrangement joins TRBV5-1 to TRBJ2-7; TRBD2 might be the D (7 bases). The V gene lost 2 bases and the J gene lost 6 bases, with 18 bases spanning the gap. The CDR3 is made up of 15 amino acids. Germline lookup yields CDR1 SGHRS and CDR2 YFSETQ. Together with reference TRBV5-1 and TRBJ2-7, the CDR3 gives the full variable domain: KAGVTQTPRYLIKTRGQQVTLSCSPISGHRSVSWYQQTPGQGLQFLFEYFSETQRNKGNFPGRFSGRQFSNSRSEMNVSTLELGDSALYLCASSFFTKGEGEQYFGPGTRLTVT.